These 8 T cell receptor beta chains were sequenced from one sample in a study of graft-versus-host responses after intestinal transplantation (dated by TCRdb to 2020 to 2022). The method behind the library was the immunoSEQ multiplex PCR assay. TCRdb obtained this table from immuneACCESS and retained in-frame rearrangements with V and J assigned. These tables miss some clones; where compared with another copy, unresolved V genes account for less than half of the shortfall, and the remainder is unexplained. This sample has about 98,000 clones in its table, and roughly 82% of those were observed once. Around 1.4% of the sample lies in the top ten. The sequencing used PBMCs, collected 255 days after intestinal transplant. The receptors here all came from a human patient who received an intestinal transplant, so some T cells may come from the graft donor.

This clone was found once. One end of the junction fails to match germline, which may point to a read error. The chain couples TRBV7-7 to TRBJ2-1, with 8 bases lining up with TRBD1. The CDR3 runs 17 residues. Per germline, CDR1 SSHAT and CDR2 FNYEAQ (reference sequence). CDR3 DNA sequence: TGTGCTAGCAGCTCCGGGCCGGGACAGGCACCCTACAATGAGCAGTTCTTC. Its protein is CASSSGPGQAPYNEQFF.

This clone was detected only once. This chain joins TRBV7-9 and TRBJ2-5, with TRBD1 matching over 10 bases. This CDR3 has 16 residues. Trimming at V came to 5 bases and at J to 4 bases, leaving 10 bases not matched to a gene. Germline CDR1 and CDR2: SEHNR and FQNEAQ (reference sequence). The CDR3 spells CASSPTGGAGVETQYF. In DNA, the CDR3 is TGTGCCAGCAGCCCGACAGGGGGCGCGGGGGTAGAGACCCAGTACTTC.

V usage is TRBV7-9 and J usage is TRBJ1-1; D perhaps matches TRBD1 (5 bases). The CDR3 length is 15 residues. CDR1 SEHNR and CDR2 FQNEAQ come from the germline V gene (reference sequence). Trimming shortened V by 1 base and J by 4 bases, and 13 bases separated the two germline ends. CDR3 loop: CASSLVAGKSTEAFF. The DNA of the CDR3 is TGTGCCAGCAGCTTAGTGGCAGGGAAGTCCACTGAAGCTTTCTTT.

The chain has TRBV28 and TRBJ1-2, with D unresolved. V gave up 5 bases and J gave up 8 bases, with 12 bases separating them. The CDR3 runs to 12 residues. Germline V CDR1 and CDR2: MDHEN, SYDVKM. The CDR3 nucleotides read TGTGCCAGCAGTGCCCAGTGGAACGGCTACACCTTC. It encodes CASSAQWNGYTF.

The chain couples TRBV5-1 to TRBJ1-3; 10 bases line up with TRBD1. V lost 0 bases and J lost 2; bases outside the gene matches: 8. This CDR3 has 18 amino acids. The germline CDR1 and CDR2 sequences are SGHRS and YFSETQ. CDR3 loop: CASSLAIPGQGTGNTIYF. CDR3 in DNA: TGCGCCAGCAGCTTGGCCATTCCGGGACAGGGGACTGGAAACACCATATATTTT.

The genes are TRBV6-5 and TRBJ1-2; 9 bases line up with TRBD1. The V segment lost 0 bases and the J segment 4 bases; nucleotides outside the gene matches: 0. This CDR3 has 14 residues. Germline V CDR1 and CDR2: MNHEY, SVGAGI. CDR3 nucleotide sequence: TGTGCCAGCAGTTACTCGACAGGGGGCTATGGCTACACCTTC. Protein product: CASSYSTGGYGYTF.

The chain joins TRBV7-8 to TRBJ2-5; tentatively, D is TRBD2 (5 bases). Trimming removed 5 bases at V and 2 bases at J, with 15 bases between. The CDR3 sequence is 15 residues long. Germline V gene sequence: CDR1 SGHVS, CDR2 FQNEAQ. CDR3 sequence reads: CASSPATGWQETQYF. DNA of the CDR3: TGTGCCAGCAGCCCAGCCACGGGGTGGCAAGAGACCCAGTACTTC.

The chain has TRBV11-3 and TRBJ2-1; 9 bases align to TRBD2. V was pared by 1 base and J by 0 bases, with 1 base of the junction left unmatched. The V gene's germline CDR1 is SGHNT and CDR2 YENEEA. The CDR3 length is 16 residues. The CDR3 protein is CASSLGGGASYNEQFF. The CDR3 DNA follows: TGTGCCAGCAGCTTAGGCGGGGGGGCCTCCTACAATGAGCAGTTCTTC.